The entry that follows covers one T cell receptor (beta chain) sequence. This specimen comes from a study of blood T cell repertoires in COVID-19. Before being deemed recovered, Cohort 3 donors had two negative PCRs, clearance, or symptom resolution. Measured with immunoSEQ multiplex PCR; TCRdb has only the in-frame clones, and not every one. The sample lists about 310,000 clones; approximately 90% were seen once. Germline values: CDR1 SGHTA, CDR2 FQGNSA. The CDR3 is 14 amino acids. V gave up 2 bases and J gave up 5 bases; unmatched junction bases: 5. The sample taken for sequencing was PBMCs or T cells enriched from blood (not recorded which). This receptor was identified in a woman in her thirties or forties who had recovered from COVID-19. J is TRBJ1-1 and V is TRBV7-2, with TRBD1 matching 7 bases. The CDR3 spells CASSLWDRTTEAFF. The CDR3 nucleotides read TGTGCCAGCAGCTTATGGGACAGAACAACTGAAGCTTTCTTT.